The sequence of this T cell receptor beta chain was determined in a study of early T cells in non-severe SARS-CoV-2 infection. Study-wide context: The authors sequenced bulk RNA from unsorted whole blood, leaving chains unpaired. The study's findings and limits: Matching results from VDJdb favored anti-spike CD8 responses, leaving private and CD4 specificities undetected.

Turning to this clonotype: Its antigen is not known.

Researchers attached unique molecular identifiers to individual cDNA molecules. Using its own MiXCR run on the 5' RACE reads, TCRdb lists one record per CDR3 protein. The sample holds around 80,000 distinct CDR3 sequences, 8% to 13% seen once. This clonotype originated in an adult who was a healthcare worker with PCR-confirmed SARS-CoV-2 infection or an uninfected control (not recorded which). Here the sequenced sample was whole blood, taken at baseline.

The CDR3 sequence is CAVTGQGGTYEQYF. In DNA form, the CDR3 reads TGTGCCGTAACCGGCCAAGGGGGAACCTACGAGCAGTACTTC. The chain employs TRBV5-4 and TRBJ2-7; TRBD1 might be the D (6 bases). Trimming stripped 10 bases from V and 2 bases from J, with 19 bases between. The CDR3 is 14 residues long. Looked up from germline, CDR1 is SGHNT and CDR2 is YYREEE (reference sequence).